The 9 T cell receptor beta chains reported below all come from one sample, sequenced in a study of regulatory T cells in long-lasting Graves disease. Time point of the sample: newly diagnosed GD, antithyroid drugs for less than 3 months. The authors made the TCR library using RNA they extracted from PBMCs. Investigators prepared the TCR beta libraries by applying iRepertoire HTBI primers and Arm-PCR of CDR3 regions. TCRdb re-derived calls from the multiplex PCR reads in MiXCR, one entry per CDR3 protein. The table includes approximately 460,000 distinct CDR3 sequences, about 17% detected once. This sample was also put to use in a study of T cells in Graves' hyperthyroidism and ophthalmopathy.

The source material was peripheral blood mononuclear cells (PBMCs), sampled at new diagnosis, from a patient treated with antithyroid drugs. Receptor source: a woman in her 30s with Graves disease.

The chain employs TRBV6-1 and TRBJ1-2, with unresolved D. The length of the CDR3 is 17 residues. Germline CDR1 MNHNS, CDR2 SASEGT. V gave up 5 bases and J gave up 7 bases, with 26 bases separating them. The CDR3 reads CASSLSPLPFPAGGYTF. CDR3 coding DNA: TGTGCCAGCAGTCTATCACCTTTGCCATTCCCGGCGGGTGGCTACACCTTC.

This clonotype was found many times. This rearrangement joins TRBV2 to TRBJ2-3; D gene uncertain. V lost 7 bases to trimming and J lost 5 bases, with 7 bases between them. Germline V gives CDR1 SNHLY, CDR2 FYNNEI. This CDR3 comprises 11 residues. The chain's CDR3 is CASTPGDTQYF. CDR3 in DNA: TGTGCCAGCACCCCAGGAGATACGCAGTATTTT.

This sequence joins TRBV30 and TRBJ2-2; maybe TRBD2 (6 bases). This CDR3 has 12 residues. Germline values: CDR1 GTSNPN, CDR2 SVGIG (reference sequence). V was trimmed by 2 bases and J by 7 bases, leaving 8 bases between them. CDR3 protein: CAWSRGGGELFF. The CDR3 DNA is TGTGCCTGGAGTCGGGGAGGCGGGGAGCTGTTTTTT.

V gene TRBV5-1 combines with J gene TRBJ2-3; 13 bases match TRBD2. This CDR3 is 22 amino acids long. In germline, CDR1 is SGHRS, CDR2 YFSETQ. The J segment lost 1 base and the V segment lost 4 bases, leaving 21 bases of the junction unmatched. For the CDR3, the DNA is TGCGCCAGCAGCCCTAAAACATTGTGGGGACTAGCGGGACCCCAAGGCACAGATACGCAGTATTTT. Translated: CASSPKTLWGLAGPQGTDTQYF. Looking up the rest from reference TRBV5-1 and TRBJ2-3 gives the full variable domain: KAGVTQTPRYLIKTRGQQVTLSCSPISGHRSVSWYQQTPGQGLQFLFEYFSETQRNKGNFPGRFSGRQFSNSRSEMNVSTLELGDSALYLCASSPKTLWGLAGPQGTDTQYFGPGTRLTVL.

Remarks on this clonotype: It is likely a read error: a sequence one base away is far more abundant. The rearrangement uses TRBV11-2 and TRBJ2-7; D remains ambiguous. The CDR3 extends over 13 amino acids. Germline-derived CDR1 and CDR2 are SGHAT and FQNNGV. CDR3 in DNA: TGTGCCAGCAGCTTAGGGGTAACCTACGAGCGGTACTTC. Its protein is CASSLGVTYERYF.

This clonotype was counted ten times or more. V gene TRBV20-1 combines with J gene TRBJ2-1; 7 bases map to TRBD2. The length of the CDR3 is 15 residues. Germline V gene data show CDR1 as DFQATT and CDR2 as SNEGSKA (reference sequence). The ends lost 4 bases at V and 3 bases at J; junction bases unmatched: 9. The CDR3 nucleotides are TGCAGTGCTATACCGGGAGGCTGGATCTACAATGAGCAGTTCTTC. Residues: CSAIPGGWIYNEQFF.

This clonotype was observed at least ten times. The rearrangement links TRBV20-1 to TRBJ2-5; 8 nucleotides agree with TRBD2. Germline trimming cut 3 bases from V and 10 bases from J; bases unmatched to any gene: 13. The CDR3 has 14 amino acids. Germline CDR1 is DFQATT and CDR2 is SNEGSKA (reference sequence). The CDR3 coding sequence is TGCAGTGCTAGCCGGGGGGCGGGAGGACCAGTCCAGTACTTC. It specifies CSASRGAGGPVQYF.

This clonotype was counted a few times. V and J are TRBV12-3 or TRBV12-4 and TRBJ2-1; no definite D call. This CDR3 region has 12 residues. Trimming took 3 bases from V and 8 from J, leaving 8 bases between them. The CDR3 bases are TGTGCCAGCAGTTTTGGTGGCTATGAGCAGTTCTTC. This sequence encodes CASSFGGYEQFF.

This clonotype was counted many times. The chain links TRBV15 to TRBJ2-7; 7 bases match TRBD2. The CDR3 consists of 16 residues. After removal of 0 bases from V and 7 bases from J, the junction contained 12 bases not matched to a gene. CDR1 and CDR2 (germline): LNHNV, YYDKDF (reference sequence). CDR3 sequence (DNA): TGTGCCACCAGCAGAGATCGTCCTAGCGGCCCCGGGGAGCAGTACTTC. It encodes CATSRDRPSGPGEQYF.